This T cell receptor beta chain was sequenced during a study of T cell responses to AZD1222 COVID-19 vaccine. The CDR3 loop spans 13 amino acids. Looked up from germline, CDR1 is MNHEY and CDR2 is SVGEGT. Trimming removed 0 bases at V and 6 bases at J, with 9 bases between. Whole-study findings and limits: Spike-spanning, vaccine-associated CD4 TCRs were dominant at 160-218 and 743-854.

A note on this clone: Its target is unknown.

The data were produced by immunoSEQ multiplex PCR, yet TCRdb's version contains in-frame clones alone and is incomplete. The sample contains approximately 200,000 clones, 80% to 90% of which appear only once. The starting material was peripheral blood, obtained on day 0 of MenACWY control vaccination. The chain has TRBV6-2 or TRBV6-3 and TRBJ2-7; perhaps TRBD2 as D (5 bases). The receptor was isolated from an adult in good health. The CDR3 DNA follows: TGTGCCAGCAGTTACTCGTCGGGGAGCGAGCAGTACTTC. Protein product: CASSYSSGSEQYF.